This TCR beta chain was captured by sequencing in a study of blood T cell repertoires in COVID-19. Background on the study: Samples came from the United States, Italy and Spain, spanning acute and convalescent COVID-19.

Deletions cut 0 bases from V and 0 bases from J, with 12 bases between. Germline loops: CDR1 SEHNR, CDR2 FQNEAQ (reference sequence). The CDR3 length is 17 residues. In the study's own analysis: Estimated nucleated cell counts came from reference gene primer amplification. Using immunoSEQ multiplex PCR, the repertoire was profiled, and TCRdb retains in-frame clones only, with some absent. V, J and clone size were drawn from that table, and D and trimming were deduced from the DNA. The data show approximately 250,000 clones, about 90% seen once. This clone was observed a handful of times. This sequence originates from a man between 25 and 39 years old with COVID-19, enrolled during active disease. The V and J genes are TRBV7-9 and TRBJ1-5; D unresolved. Sequencing was carried out using peripheral blood. CDR3 residues: CASSLAARTDSNQPQHF. The CDR3 DNA reads TGTGCCAGCAGCTTAGCGGCACGTACCGATAGCAATCAGCCCCAGCATTTT.